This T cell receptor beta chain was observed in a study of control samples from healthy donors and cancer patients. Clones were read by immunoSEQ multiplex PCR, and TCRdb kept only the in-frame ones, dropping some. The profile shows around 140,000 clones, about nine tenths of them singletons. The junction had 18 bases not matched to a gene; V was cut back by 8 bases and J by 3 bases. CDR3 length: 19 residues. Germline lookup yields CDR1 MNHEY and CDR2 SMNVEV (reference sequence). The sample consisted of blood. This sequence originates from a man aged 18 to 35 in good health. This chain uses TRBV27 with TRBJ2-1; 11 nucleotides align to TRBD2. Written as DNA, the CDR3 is TGTGCCAGCGCGGGAATATCGGGACTAGCGGTACGGGACTACAATGAGCAGTTCTTC. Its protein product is CASAGISGLAVRDYNEQFF.